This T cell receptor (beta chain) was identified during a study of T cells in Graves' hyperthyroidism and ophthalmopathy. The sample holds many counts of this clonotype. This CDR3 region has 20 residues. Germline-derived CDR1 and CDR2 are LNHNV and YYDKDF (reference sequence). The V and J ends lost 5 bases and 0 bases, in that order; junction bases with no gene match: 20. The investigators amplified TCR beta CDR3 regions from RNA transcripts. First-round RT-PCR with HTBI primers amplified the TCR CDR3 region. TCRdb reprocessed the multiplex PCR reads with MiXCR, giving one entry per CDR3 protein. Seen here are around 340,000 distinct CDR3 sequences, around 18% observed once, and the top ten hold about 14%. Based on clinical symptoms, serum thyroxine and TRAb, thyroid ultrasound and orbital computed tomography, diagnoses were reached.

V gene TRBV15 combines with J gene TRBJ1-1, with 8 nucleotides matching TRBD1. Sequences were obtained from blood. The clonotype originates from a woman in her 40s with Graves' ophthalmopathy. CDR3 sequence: CATSPHQPDRGPLLNTEAFF. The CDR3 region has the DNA TGTGCCACCAGCCCACACCAGCCCGACAGGGGTCCTCTGTTGAACACTGAAGCTTTCTTT.